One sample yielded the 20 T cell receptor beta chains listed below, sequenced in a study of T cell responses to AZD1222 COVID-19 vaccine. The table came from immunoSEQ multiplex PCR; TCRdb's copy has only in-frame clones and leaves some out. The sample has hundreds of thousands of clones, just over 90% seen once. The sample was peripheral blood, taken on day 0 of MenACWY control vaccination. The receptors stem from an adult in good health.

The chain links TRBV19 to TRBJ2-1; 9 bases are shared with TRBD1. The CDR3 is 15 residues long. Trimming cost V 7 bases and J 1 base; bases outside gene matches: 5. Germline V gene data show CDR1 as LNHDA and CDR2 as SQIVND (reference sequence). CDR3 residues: CASKLDRGSYNEQFF. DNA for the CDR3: TGTGCCAGTAAACTAGACAGGGGGTCCTACAATGAGCAGTTCTTC.

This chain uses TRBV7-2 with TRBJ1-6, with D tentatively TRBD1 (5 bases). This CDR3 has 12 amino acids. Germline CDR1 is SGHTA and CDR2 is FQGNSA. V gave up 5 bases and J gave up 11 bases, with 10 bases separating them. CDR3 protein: CASSRDFTPLHF. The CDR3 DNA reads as TGTGCCAGCAGCCGGGACTTTACACCCCTCCACTTT. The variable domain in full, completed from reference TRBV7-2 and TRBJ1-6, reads GAGVSQSPSNKVTEKGKDVELRCDPISGHTALYWYRQSLGQGLEFLIYFQGNSAPDKSGLPSDRFSAERTGGSVSTLTIQRTQQEDSAVYLCASSRDFTPLHFGNGTRLTVT.

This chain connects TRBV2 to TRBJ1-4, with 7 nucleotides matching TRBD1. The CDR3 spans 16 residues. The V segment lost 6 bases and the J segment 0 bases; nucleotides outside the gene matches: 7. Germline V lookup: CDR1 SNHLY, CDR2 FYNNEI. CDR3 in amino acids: CASRQGQPATNEKLFF. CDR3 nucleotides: TGTGCCAGCAGGCAGGGACAGCCCGCAACTAATGAAAAACTGTTTTTT.

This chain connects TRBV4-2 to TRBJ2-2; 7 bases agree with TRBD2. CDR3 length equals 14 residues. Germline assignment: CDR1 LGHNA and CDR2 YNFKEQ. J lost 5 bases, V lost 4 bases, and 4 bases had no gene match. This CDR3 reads CASSRDGGTGELFF. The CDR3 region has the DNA TGTGCCAGCAGCCGAGACGGGGGGACCGGGGAGCTGTTTTTT.

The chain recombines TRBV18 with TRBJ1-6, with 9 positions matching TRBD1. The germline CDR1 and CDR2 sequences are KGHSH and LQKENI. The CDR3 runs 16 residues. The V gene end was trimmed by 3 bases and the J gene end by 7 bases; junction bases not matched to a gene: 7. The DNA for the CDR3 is TGTGCCAGCTCACCTGCCGGGACAGGGAAAAATTCACCCCTCCACTTT. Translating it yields CASSPAGTGKNSPLHF.

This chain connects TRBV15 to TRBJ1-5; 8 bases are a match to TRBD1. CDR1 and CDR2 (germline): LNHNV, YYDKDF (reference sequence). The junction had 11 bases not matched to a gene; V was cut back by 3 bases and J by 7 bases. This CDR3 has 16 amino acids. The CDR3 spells CATSSPRQGAKQPQHF. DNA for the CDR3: TGTGCCACCAGCAGTCCTCGTCAGGGGGCGAAACAGCCCCAGCATTTT.

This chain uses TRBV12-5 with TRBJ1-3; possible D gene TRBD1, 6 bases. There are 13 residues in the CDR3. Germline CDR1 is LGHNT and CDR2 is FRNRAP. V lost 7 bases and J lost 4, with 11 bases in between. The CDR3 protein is CASARGDGNTIYF. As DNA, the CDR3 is TGTGCTAGTGCAAGGGGGGACGGAAACACCATATATTTT.

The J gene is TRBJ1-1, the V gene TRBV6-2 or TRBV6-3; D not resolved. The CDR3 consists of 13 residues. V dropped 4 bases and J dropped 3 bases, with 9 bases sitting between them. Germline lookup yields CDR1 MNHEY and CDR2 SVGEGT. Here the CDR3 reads CASSSSWDTEAFF. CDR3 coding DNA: TGTGCCAGCAGTTCGTCATGGGACACTGAAGCTTTCTTT.

The CDR3 here is CASSHLGGGTWNTEAFF. As DNA, the CDR3 is TGTGCCAGCAGCCACCTTGGGGGCGGTACTTGGAACACTGAAGCTTTCTTT. V and J are TRBV3-1 (or the pseudogene TRBV3-2) and TRBJ1-1; possibly TRBD1 for D (6 bases). This CDR3 region has 17 residues. V lost 3 bases and J lost 1, with 18 bases in between. Germline loops: CDR1 LGHDT, CDR2 YNNKEL (reference sequence).

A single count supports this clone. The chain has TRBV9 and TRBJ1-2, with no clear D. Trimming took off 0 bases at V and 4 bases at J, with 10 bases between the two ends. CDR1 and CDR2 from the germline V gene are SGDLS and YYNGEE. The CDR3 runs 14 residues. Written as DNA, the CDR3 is TGTGCCAGCAGCGTAGACCCAGCCCCCTATGGCTACACCTTC. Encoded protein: CASSVDPAPYGYTF.

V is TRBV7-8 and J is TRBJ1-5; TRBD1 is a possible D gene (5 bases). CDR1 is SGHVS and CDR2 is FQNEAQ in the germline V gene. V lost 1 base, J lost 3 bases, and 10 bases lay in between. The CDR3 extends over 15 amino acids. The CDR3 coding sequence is TGTGCCAGCAGCTTAGGGGGGGGTGTCAATCAGCCCCAGCATTTT. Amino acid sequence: CASSLGGGVNQPQHF.

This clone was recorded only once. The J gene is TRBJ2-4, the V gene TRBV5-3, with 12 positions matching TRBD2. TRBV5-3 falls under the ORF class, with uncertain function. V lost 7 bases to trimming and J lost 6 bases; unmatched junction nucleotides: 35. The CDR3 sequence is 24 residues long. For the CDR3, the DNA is TGTGCCAGAGGGCCCGACAGGGCAATTGAGACTAGCGGGGGTACGTTAGGGGATATAAACATTCAGTACTTC. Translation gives CARGPDRAIETSGGTLGDINIQYF.

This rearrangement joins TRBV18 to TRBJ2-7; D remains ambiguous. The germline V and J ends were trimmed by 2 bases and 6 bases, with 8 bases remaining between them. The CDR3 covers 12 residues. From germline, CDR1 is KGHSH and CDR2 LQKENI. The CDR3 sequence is CASSPEESEQYF. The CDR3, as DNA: TGTGCCAGCTCACCAGAAGAAAGCGAGCAGTACTTC.

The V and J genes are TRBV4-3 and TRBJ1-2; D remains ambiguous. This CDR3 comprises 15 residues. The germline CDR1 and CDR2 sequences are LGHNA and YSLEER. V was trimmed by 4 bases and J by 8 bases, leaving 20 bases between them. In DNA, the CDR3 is TGCGCCAGCAGCCCCTCAGACGCCTCCGCGGTGGGCTACACCTTC. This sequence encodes CASSPSDASAVGYTF.

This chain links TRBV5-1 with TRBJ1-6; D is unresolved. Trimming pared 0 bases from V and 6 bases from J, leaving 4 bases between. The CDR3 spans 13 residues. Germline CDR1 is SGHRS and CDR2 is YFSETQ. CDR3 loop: CASSLGFNSPLHF. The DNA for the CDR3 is TGCGCCAGCAGCTTGGGATTTAATTCACCCCTCCACTTT.

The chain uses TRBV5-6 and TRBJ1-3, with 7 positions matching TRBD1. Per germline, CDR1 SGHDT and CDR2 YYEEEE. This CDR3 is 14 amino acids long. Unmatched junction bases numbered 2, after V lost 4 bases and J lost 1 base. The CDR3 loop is CASSRQGSGNTIYF. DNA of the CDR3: TGTGCCAGCAGCAGACAGGGTTCTGGAAACACCATATATTTT.

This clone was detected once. CDR3 amino acids: CASSESQATNEKLFF. CDR3 sequence (DNA): TGTGCCAGCAGCGAGTCACAGGCGACTAATGAAAAACTGTTTTTT. The chain links TRBV28 to TRBJ1-4; D possibly corresponds to TRBD1 (5 bases). V was clipped by 6 bases and J by 2 bases, with 13 bases between them. Germline V CDR1 and CDR2: MDHEN, SYDVKM. The CDR3 runs to 15 residues.

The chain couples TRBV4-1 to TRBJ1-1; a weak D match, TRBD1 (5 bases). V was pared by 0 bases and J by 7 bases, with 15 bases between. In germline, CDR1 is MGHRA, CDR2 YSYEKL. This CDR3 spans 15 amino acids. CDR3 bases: TGCGCCAGCAGCCAAGATTGGAACACGGGGGGTGAAGCTTTCTTT. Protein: CASSQDWNTGGEAFF.

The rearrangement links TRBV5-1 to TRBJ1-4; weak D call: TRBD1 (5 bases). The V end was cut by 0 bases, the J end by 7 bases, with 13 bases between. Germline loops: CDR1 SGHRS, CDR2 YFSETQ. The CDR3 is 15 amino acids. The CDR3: CASSLALGPGEKLFF. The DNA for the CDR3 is TGCGCCAGCAGCTTGGCCCTGGGGCCTGGTGAAAAACTGTTTTTT.

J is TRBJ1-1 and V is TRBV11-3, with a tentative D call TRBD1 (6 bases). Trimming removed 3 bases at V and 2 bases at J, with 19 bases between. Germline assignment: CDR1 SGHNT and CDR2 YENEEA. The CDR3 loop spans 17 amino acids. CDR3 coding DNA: TGTGCCAGCAGCTTCCCCACGGGGGGCGCCCCCAACACTGAAGCTTTCTTT. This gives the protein CASSFPTGGAPNTEAFF.